One and the same sample provided the 29 T cell receptor beta chains below, sequenced in a study of T cell clonotyping in hematopoietic cell transplantation. Time point: recipient sample about 28 days before transplant, after cytoreduction. The table came from immunoSEQ multiplex PCR; TCRdb's copy has only in-frame clones and leaves some out. The data show roughly 20,000 clones, 90% seen once. The input for sequencing was peripheral blood mononuclear cells, taken before stem cell transplant. Source of these receptors: a man aged 18-30 years with biphenotypic leukemia. Some clones in this sample may be carry-over from other donors' samples.

In its sample, this clone was seen a few times. The V gene is TRBV27, the J gene TRBJ2-1, with D perhaps TRBD2 (6 bases). The CDR3 is 12 amino acids. V lost 8 bases and J lost 7, with 12 bases in between. Looked up from germline, CDR1 is MNHEY and CDR2 is SMNVEV (reference sequence). The CDR3 DNA reads TGTGCCAGCGGGGAGGTCATGAATGAGCAGTTCTTC. Protein product: CASGEVMNEQFF.

The chain joins TRBV6-6 to TRBJ2-1; no firm D call. V lost 1 base and J 10 bases, leaving 8 bases between the germline ends. CDR1 and CDR2 from the germline V gene are MNHNY and SVGAGI (reference sequence). The CDR3 totals 12 residues. In nucleotides, the CDR3 is TGTGCCAGCAGTTACTGGTTTGACGAGCAGTTCTTC. Its protein is CASSYWFDEQFF.

The chain employs TRBV19 and TRBJ2-7; 7 bases map to TRBD2. This CDR3 has 18 residues. The germline CDR1 and CDR2 sequences are LNHDA and SQIVND (reference sequence). Trimming at V came to 5 bases and at J to 2 bases, leaving 18 bases not matched to a gene. The CDR3 sequence: CASSSSLPGLGGTYEQYF. For the CDR3, the DNA is TGTGCCAGTAGTTCATCCTTACCGGGCCTGGGGGGGACCTACGAGCAGTACTTC.

CDR3 in DNA: TGTGCCAGCAGCTTGAAATTCGCAGGGTGGGACACTGAAGCTTTCTTT. It yields the protein CASSLKFAGWDTEAFF. The chain combines TRBV5-6 with TRBJ1-1, with D possibly being TRBD1 (5 bases). Trimming removed 1 base from V and 3 bases from J, with 16 bases in between. The germline CDR1 and CDR2 sequences are SGHDT and YYEEEE. The CDR3 covers 16 residues. Using reference TRBV5-6 and TRBJ1-1 for the parts outside the CDR3, the full variable domain is DAGVTQSPTHLIKTRGQQVTLRCSPKSGHDTVSWYQQALGQGPQFIFQYYEEEERQRGNFPDRFSGHQFPNYSSELNVNALLLGDSALYLCASSLKFAGWDTEAFFGQGTRLTVV.

The rearrangement uses TRBV10-3 and TRBJ2-7; no definite D call. Germline CDR1 reads ENHRY; CDR2 reads SYGVKD. This CDR3 spans 11 amino acids. V lost 4 bases to trimming and J lost 6 bases, with 7 bases between them. The DNA of the CDR3 is TGTGCCATCAGTGGAAGAGGCGAGCAGTACTTC. Protein: CAISGRGEQYF.

The chain uses TRBV5-1 and TRBJ1-1, with D unclear. V shed 4 bases and J shed 0 bases, with 10 bases lying between them. Germline CDR1 and CDR2: SGHRS and YFSETQ. The CDR3 spans 14 residues. CDR3 bases: TGCGCCAGCAGCGTGGGTTACATGAACACTGAAGCTTTCTTT. Its translation: CASSVGYMNTEAFF.

The V call is TRBV11-3, the J call TRBJ2-7; D might be TRBD1 (7 bases). V was clipped by 6 bases and J by 5 bases, with 20 bases between them. This CDR3 comprises 15 residues. CDR1 and CDR2 from the germline V gene are SGHNT and YENEEA. The CDR3 bases are TGTGCCAGCAGGCCTTGGGCAGGGGGGACTCACGAGCAGTACTTC. It encodes CASRPWAGGTHEQYF.

The chain combines TRBV19 with TRBJ2-7; 7 nucleotides line up with TRBD1. The J segment lost 0 bases and the V segment lost 6 bases, leaving 8 bases of the junction unmatched. Germline assignment: CDR1 LNHDA and CDR2 SQIVND (reference sequence). The CDR3 extends over 15 amino acids. CDR3 region: CASRIQGTSSYEQYF. As DNA, the CDR3 is TGTGCCAGTAGGATACAGGGGACGAGCTCCTACGAGCAGTACTTC.

The gene calls are TRBV7-3 and TRBJ2-2; 11 nucleotides align to TRBD1. The CDR3 runs to 15 residues. Germline CDR1 is SGHTA and CDR2 is FQGTGA. V gave up 6 bases and J gave up 4 bases; unmatched junction bases: 4. In DNA form, the CDR3 reads TGTGCCAGCAGGTCCGGGACAGGGGGCACCGGGGAGCTGTTTTTT. Amino acids: CASRSGTGGTGELFF.

The genes are TRBV19 and TRBJ2-3; 8 bases agree with TRBD2. The germline V gene has CDR1 LNHDA and CDR2 SQIVND (reference sequence). V gave up 3 bases and J gave up 3 bases; unmatched junction bases: 14. The CDR3 extends over 18 amino acids. DNA for the CDR3: TGTGCCAGTAGTATCGTGGTTCCGGGGGGGACCAGGACAGATACGCAGTATTTT. Protein sequence: CASSIVVPGGTRTDTQYF.

The V gene is TRBV5-6, the J gene TRBJ1-2; D call uncertain. V shed 1 base and J shed 8 bases, with 18 bases lying between them. The CDR3 totals 15 residues. The germline CDR1 and CDR2 sequences are SGHDT and YYEEEE. In nucleotides, the CDR3 is TGTGCCAGCAGCTTGTATTTTGTATGGTTGGACGGCTACACCTTC. Translated, it gives CASSLYFVWLDGYTF. The full variable domain, with the rest looked up from reference TRBV5-6 and TRBJ1-2, is DAGVTQSPTHLIKTRGQQVTLRCSPKSGHDTVSWYQQALGQGPQFIFQYYEEEERQRGNFPDRFSGHQFPNYSSELNVNALLLGDSALYLCASSLYFVWLDGYTFGSGTRLTVV.

A single count supports this clone. V is TRBV15 and J is TRBJ2-7; perhaps TRBD2 as D (7 bases). V lost 1 base to trimming and J lost 6 bases, with 19 bases between them. The CDR3 length is 16 residues. Germline V lookup: CDR1 LNHNV, CDR2 YYDKDF (reference sequence). The CDR3 protein is CATSRGTGRALAEQYF. The CDR3 region has the DNA TGTGCCACCAGCAGAGGTACAGGGAGGGCACTCGCCGAGCAGTACTTC.

The chain couples TRBV27 to TRBJ1-2; unclear D gene. The CDR3 totals 18 residues. V was shortened by 3 bases and J by 0 bases, with 20 bases between the two germline ends. CDR1 and CDR2 from the germline V gene are MNHEY and SMNVEV (reference sequence). DNA for the CDR3: TGTGCCAGCAGTTTCGGACCCAACCTGATGGATCCTAACTATGGCTACACCTTC. Protein sequence: CASSFGPNLMDPNYGYTF.

The genes are TRBV30 and TRBJ1-1; 7 bases match TRBD1. This CDR3 has 13 residues. J gave up 3 bases and V 2 bases, and 3 bases lay outside the gene matches. Germline V gene sequence: CDR1 GTSNPN, CDR2 SVGIG (reference sequence). CDR3 sequence (DNA): TGTGCCTGGAGTCGACAGGGAGACACTGAAGCTTTCTTT. Translated: CAWSRQGDTEAFF.

The genes are TRBV19 and TRBJ1-5, with 7 bases identical to TRBD1. The junction had 8 bases not matched to a gene; V was cut back by 3 bases and J by 0 bases. Per the germline V gene, CDR1 is LNHDA and CDR2 is SQIVND (reference sequence). There are 17 residues in the CDR3. CDR3 sequence reads: CASSMDRFGGSNQPQHF. As DNA, the CDR3 is TGTGCCAGTAGTATGGACAGGTTTGGCGGTAGCAATCAGCCCCAGCATTTT.

V is TRBV5-6 and J is TRBJ2-7, with 9 bases fitting TRBD1. Germline lookup yields CDR1 SGHDT and CDR2 YYEEEE. Losses at the gene ends were 1 base for V and 2 bases for J; bases not matched to a gene: 4. The CDR3 runs to 15 residues. CDR3 in amino acids: CASSLLGTGTYEQYF. The CDR3 DNA reads TGTGCCAGCAGCTTGCTCGGGACAGGGACCTACGAGCAGTACTTC.

The V gene is TRBV5-1, the J gene TRBJ1-5; D is undetermined. The CDR3 runs to 16 residues. From germline, CDR1 is SGHRS and CDR2 YFSETQ. The germline V and J ends were trimmed by 3 bases and 4 bases, with 17 bases remaining between them. The CDR3 reads CASSSGPDTGNQPQHF. In nucleotides, the CDR3 is TGCGCCAGCAGCTCCGGACCTGATACTGGTAATCAGCCCCAGCATTTT.

The chain uses TRBV4-2 and TRBJ1-2; the D gene is possibly TRBD1 (5 bases). The CDR3 totals 16 residues. The V and J ends lost 1 base and 8 bases respectively, with 20 bases between them. The germline V gene encodes CDR1 LGHNA and CDR2 YNFKEQ. CDR3 DNA sequence: TGTGCCAGCAGCCAAGGGGGCCCCTACGAGATGAGGGGCTACACCTTC. It specifies CASSQGGPYEMRGYTF.

This chain uses TRBV29-1 with TRBJ1-4; a possible D gene is TRBD1 (5 bases). V lost 4 bases to trimming and J lost 5 bases, with 8 bases between them. This CDR3 contains 12 residues. Looked up from germline, CDR1 is SQVTM and CDR2 is ANQGSEA. CDR3 sequence: CSVGGGNEKLFF. For the CDR3, the DNA is TGCAGCGTTGGGGGGGGGAATGAAAAACTGTTTTTT.

Here the CDR3 reads CASSPRVGPYEQYF. In nucleotides, the CDR3 is TGTGCCAGCAGTCCCCGAGTAGGACCCTACGAGCAGTACTTC. The V and J genes are TRBV28 and TRBJ2-7; no reliable D call. This CDR3 has 14 residues. Germline V gene sequence: CDR1 MDHEN, CDR2 SYDVKM. Trimming took off 5 bases at V and 2 bases at J, with 13 bases between the two ends.

This clone was recorded only once. The chain couples TRBV6-1 to TRBJ2-7; 9 bases fit TRBD1. The CDR3 runs to 14 residues. Trimming removed 7 bases from V and 4 bases from J; junction bases left unmatched: 8. Germline V gene lookup returns CDR1 MNHNS and CDR2 SASEGT. The CDR3 coding sequence is TGTGCCAGCAACGCAGCGGGACAGGGATACGAGCAGTACTTC. This translates into CASNAAGQGYEQYF.

Here the CDR3 reads CASSTGTASYEQYF. The CDR3 DNA reads as TGTGCCAGCAGTACAGGGACAGCCTCCTACGAGCAGTACTTC. This chain joins TRBV27 and TRBJ2-7, with 7 bases lining up with TRBD1. Germline-derived CDR1 and CDR2 are MNHEY and SMNVEV (reference sequence). This CDR3 has 14 amino acids. The junction had 4 bases not matched to a gene; V was cut back by 5 bases and J by 0 bases.

The rearrangement joins TRBV9 to TRBJ2-7; 16 nucleotides agree with TRBD2. The CDR3 extends over 17 amino acids. V lost 3 bases to trimming and J lost 5 bases; unmatched junction nucleotides: 8. CDR1 and CDR2 (germline): SGDLS, YYNGEE. This CDR3 is CASSAGLAGGPADEQYF. For the CDR3, the DNA is TGTGCCAGCAGCGCGGGACTAGCGGGAGGGCCTGCCGACGAGCAGTACTTC.

This chain uses TRBV4-3 with TRBJ1-1; maybe TRBD1 (5 bases). CDR3 length equals 14 residues. Trimming took off 2 bases at V and 5 bases at J, with 12 bases between the two ends. The germline CDR1 and CDR2 sequences are LGHNA and YSLEER. The CDR3 sequence is CASSQTRGETEAFF. CDR3 nucleotides: TGCGCCAGCAGCCAAACGAGGGGAGAAACTGAAGCTTTCTTT.

In DNA, the CDR3 is TGTGCCAGCACCGACAGGGGGGTCTACGAGCAGTACTTC. It codes for CASTDRGVYEQYF. This rearrangement joins TRBV7-8 to TRBJ2-7; 9 bases are a match to TRBD1. After removal of 7 bases from V and 3 bases from J, the junction contained 4 bases not matched to a gene. The germline V gene has CDR1 SGHVS and CDR2 FQNEAQ. This CDR3 region has 13 residues.

The rearrangement uses TRBV6-1 and TRBJ1-2, with D possibly TRBD1 on 5 matching bases. There are 12 residues in the CDR3. V was trimmed by 5 bases and J by 4 bases, leaving 8 bases between them. Germline V CDR1 and CDR2: MNHNS, SASEGT. The CDR3 DNA follows: TGTGCCAGCAGTAGGGACGGCTATGGCTACACCTTC. The encoded protein is CASSRDGYGYTF.

V usage is TRBV6-5 and J usage is TRBJ1-2; 8 nucleotides align to TRBD1. CDR1 is MNHEY, CDR2 SVGAGI, per germline. V lost 6 bases, J lost 8 bases, and 14 bases stayed unmatched. The CDR3 runs 15 residues. As DNA, the CDR3 is TGTGCCAGCAGCTTTTTTTTGACAGGGGTTGGAGGCTACACCTTC. It yields the protein CASSFFLTGVGGYTF.

The chain uses TRBV19 and TRBJ1-6; the match to TRBD1 covers 7 bases. J gave up 5 bases and V 1 base, and 5 bases lay outside the gene matches. The CDR3 covers 16 residues. CDR1 LNHDA and CDR2 SQIVND come from the germline V gene (reference sequence). CDR3 sequence reads: CASSIGRTGDNSPLHF. The CDR3 DNA reads TGTGCCAGTAGTATAGGCCGGACAGGAGATAATTCACCCCTCCACTTT.

The V call is TRBV30, the J call TRBJ1-2; D is unresolved. The CDR3 totals 16 residues. V lost 0 bases, J lost 4 bases, and 18 bases lay in between. The germline V gene encodes CDR1 GTSNPN and CDR2 SVGIG (reference sequence). CDR3 loop: CAWSVFGTENFYGYTF. The CDR3 DNA reads as TGTGCCTGGAGTGTGTTTGGCACCGAGAACTTCTATGGCTACACCTTC.